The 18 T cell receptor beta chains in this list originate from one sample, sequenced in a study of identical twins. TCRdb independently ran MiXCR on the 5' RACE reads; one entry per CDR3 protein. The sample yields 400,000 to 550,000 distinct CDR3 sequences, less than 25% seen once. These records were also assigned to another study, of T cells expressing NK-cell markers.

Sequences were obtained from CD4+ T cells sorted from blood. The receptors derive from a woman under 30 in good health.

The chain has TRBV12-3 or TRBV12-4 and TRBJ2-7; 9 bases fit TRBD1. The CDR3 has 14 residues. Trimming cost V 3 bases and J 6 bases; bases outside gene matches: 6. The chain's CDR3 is CASSLWDRASEQYF. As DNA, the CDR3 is TGTGCCAGCAGTTTGTGGGACAGGGCCTCCGAGCAGTACTTC.

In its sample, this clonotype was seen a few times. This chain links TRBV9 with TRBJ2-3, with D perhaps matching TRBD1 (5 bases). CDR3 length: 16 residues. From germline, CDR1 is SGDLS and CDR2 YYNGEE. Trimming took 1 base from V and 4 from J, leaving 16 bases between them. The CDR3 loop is CASSVFSRVSADTQYF. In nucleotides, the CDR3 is TGTGCCAGCAGCGTATTCTCCAGGGTCTCTGCAGATACGCAGTATTTT.

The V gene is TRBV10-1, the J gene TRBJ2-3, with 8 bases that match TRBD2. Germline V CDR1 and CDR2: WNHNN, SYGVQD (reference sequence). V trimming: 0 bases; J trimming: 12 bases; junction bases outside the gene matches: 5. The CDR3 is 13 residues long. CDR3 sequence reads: CASSESSGTSQYF. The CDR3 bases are TGCGCCAGCAGTGAGTCCTCAGGGACTAGTCAGTATTTT.

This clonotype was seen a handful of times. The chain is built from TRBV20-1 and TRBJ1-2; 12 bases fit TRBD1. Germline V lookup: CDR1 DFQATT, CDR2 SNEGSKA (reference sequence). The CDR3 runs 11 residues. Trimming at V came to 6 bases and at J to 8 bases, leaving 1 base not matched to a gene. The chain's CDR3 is CSAGTGGGYTF. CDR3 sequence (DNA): TGCAGTGCGGGGACAGGGGGCGGCTACACCTTC.

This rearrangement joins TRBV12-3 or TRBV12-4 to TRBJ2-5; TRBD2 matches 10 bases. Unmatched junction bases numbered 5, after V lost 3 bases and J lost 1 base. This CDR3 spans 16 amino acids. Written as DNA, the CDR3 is TGTGCCAGCAGTTTCTATAGCGGGGGGTCCCAAGAGACCCAGTACTTC. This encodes CASSFYSGGSQETQYF.

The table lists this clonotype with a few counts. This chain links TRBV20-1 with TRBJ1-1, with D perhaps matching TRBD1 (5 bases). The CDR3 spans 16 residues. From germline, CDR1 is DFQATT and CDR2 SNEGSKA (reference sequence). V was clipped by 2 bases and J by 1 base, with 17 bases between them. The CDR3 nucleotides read TGCAGTGCTAGATGGCGCCAGGCAGGGAGGAACACTGAAGCTTTCTTT. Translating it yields CSARWRQAGRNTEAFF.

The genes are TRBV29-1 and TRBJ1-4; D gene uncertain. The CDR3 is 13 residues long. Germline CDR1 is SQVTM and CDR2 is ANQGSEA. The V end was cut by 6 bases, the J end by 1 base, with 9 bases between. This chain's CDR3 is CSVLSGTNEKLFF. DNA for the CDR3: TGCAGCGTCCTCAGCGGAACTAATGAAAAACTGTTTTTT.

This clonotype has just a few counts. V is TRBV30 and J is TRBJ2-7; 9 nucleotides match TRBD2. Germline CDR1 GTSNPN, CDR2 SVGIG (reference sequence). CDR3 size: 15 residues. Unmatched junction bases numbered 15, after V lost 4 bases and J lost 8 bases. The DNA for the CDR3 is TGTGCCTGGACCGCCGAGGCGGGAGGGCCTCCCAAGCAGTACTTC. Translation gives CAWTAEAGGPPKQYF.

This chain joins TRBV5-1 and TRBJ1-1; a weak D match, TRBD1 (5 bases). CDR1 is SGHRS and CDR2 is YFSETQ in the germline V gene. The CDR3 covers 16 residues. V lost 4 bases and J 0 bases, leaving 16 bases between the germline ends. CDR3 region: CASSQGVGSMNTEAFF. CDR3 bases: TGCGCCAGCAGCCAGGGCGTGGGCTCCATGAACACTGAAGCTTTCTTT.

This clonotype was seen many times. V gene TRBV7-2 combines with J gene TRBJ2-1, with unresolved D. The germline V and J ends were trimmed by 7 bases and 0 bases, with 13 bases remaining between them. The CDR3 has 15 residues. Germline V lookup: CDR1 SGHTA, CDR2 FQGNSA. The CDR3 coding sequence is TGTGCCAGCACCACCGCGGTTAGCTCCTACAATGAGCAGTTCTTC. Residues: CASTTAVSSYNEQFF.

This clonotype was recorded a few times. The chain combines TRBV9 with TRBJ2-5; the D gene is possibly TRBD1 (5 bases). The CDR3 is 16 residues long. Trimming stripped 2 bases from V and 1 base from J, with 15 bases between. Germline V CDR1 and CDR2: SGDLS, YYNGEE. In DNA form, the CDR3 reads TGTGCCAGCAGCGTCGGTCCCCAGGGAATCCAAGAGACCCAGTACTTC. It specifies CASSVGPQGIQETQYF.

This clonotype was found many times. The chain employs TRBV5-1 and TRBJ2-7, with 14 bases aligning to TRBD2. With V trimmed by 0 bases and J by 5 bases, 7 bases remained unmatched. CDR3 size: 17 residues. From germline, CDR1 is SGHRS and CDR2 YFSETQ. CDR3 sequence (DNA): TGCGCCAGCAGCTTGGGGGGACTAGCGGGAGCAGCCGACGAGCAGTACTTC. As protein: CASSLGGLAGAADEQYF.

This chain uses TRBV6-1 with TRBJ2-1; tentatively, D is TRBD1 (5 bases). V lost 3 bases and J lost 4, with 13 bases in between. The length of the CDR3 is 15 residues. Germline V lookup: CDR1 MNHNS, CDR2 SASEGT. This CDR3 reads CASSDKGYHYNEQFF. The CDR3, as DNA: TGTGCCAGCAGTGACAAGGGGTATCATTACAATGAGCAGTTCTTC.

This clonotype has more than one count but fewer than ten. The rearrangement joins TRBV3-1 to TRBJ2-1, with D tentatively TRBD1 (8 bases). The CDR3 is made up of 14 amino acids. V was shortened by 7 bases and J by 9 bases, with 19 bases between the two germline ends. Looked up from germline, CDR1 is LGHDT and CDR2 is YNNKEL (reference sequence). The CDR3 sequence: CASIDRGGSGEQFF. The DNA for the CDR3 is TGTGCCAGCATCGACAGGGGAGGGAGTGGTGAGCAGTTCTTC.

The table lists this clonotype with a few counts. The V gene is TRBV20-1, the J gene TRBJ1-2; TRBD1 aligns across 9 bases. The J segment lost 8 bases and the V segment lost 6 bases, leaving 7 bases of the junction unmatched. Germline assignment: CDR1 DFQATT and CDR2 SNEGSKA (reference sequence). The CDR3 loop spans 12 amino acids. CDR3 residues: CSARDREGGYTF. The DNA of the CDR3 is TGCAGTGCCAGGGACAGGGAGGGCGGCTACACCTTC.

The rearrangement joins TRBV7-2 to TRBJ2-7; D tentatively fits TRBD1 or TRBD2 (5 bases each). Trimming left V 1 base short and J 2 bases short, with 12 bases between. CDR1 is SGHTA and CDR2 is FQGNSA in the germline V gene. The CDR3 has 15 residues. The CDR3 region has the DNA TGTGCCAGCAGCTTAGGTGGGGGTAGTCCCTACGAGCAGTACTTC. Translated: CASSLGGGSPYEQYF.

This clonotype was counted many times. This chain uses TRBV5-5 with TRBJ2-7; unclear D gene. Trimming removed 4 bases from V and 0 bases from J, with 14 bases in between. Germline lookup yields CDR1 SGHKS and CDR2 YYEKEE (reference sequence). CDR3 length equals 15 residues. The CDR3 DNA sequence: TGTGCCAGCAGCATTCTCCCCACCAGCTCCTACGAGCAGTACTTC. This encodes CASSILPTSSYEQYF.

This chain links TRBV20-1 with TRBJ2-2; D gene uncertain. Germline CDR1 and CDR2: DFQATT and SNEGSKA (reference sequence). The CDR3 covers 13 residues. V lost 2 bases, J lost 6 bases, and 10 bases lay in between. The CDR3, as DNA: TGCAGTGCTAGATACGGCCCCCCCGGGGAGCTGTTTTTT. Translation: CSARYGPPGELFF.